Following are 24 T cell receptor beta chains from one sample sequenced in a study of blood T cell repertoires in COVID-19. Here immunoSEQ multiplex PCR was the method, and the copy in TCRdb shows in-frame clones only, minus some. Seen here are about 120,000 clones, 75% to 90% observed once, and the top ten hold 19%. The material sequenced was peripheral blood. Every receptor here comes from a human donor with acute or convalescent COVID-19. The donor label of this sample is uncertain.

The DNA of the CDR3 is TGTGCCAGCAGCTTATCCGGGACAGAGATGAATCAGCCCCAGCATTTT. Its translation: CASSLSGTEMNQPQHF. V usage is TRBV7-8 and J usage is TRBJ1-5, with 7 nucleotides matching TRBD1. V trimming: 2 bases; J trimming: 4 bases; junction bases outside the gene matches: 8. Germline assignment: CDR1 SGHVS and CDR2 FQNEAQ. The CDR3 has 16 residues.

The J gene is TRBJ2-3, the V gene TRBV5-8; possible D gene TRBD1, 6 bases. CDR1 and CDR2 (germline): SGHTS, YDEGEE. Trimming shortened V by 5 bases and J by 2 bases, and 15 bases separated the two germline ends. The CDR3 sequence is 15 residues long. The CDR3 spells CASRGTGMTTDTQYF. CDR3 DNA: TGTGCCAGCAGGGGAACAGGGATGACCACAGATACGCAGTATTTT. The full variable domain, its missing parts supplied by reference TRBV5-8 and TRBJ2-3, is EAGVTQSPTHLIKTRGQQATLRCSPISGHTSVYWYQQALGLGLQFLLWYDEGEERNRGNFPPRFSGRQFPNYSSELNVNALELEDSALYLCASRGTGMTTDTQYFGPGTRLTVL.

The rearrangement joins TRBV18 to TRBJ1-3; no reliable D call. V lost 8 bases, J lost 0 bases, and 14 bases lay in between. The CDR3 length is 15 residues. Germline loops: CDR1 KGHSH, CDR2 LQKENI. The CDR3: CASSPTGSSGNTIYF. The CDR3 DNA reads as TGTGCCAGCAGCCCCACCGGGAGCTCTGGAAACACCATATATTTT.

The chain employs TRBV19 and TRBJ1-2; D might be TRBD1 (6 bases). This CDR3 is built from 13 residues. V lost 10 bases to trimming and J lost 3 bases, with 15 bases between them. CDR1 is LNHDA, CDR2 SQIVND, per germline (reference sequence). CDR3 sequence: CATTGFKDYGYTF. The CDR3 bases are TGTGCCACCACAGGGTTTAAGGACTATGGCTACACCTTC.

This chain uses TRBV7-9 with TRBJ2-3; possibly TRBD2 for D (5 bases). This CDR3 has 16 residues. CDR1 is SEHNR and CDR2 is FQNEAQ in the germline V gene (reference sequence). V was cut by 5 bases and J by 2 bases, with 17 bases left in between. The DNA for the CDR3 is TGTGCCAGCAGCCCCCCCTCCGGTAGCGCCACAGATACGCAGTATTTT. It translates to CASSPPSGSATDTQYF.

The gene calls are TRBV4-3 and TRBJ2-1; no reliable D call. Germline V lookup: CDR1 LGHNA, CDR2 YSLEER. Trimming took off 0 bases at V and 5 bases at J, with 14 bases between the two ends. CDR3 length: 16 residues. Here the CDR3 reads CASSQERFQVDNEQFF. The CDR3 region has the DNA TGCGCCAGCAGCCAAGAGAGATTTCAGGTAGACAATGAGCAGTTCTTC.

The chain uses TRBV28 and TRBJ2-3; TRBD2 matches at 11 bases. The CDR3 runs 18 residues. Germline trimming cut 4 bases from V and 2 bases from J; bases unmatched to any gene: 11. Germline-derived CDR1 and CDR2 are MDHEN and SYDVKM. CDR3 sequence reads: CASSSSSGTSGITDTQYF. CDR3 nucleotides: TGTGCCAGCAGTTCGTCCTCCGGGACTAGCGGAATCACAGATACGCAGTATTTT.

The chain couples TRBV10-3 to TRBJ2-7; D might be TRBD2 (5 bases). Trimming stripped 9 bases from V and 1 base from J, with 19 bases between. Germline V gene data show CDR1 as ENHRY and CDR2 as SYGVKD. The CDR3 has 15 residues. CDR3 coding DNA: TGTGCCATAACACCCCAACTAGGGATATCCTACGAGCAGTACTTC. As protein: CAITPQLGISYEQYF.

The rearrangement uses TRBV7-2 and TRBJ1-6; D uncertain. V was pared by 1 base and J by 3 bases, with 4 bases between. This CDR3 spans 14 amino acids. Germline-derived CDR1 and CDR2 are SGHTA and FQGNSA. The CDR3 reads CASSLGLYNSPLHF. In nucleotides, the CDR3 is TGTGCCAGCAGCTTAGGGCTCTATAATTCACCCCTCCACTTT.

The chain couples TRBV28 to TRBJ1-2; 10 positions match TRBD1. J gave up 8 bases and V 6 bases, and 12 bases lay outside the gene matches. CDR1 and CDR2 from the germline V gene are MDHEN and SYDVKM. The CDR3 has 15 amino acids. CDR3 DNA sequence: TGTGCCAGCAGCCTAACTGGACAGGGGGTTCTCGGCTACACCTTC. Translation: CASSLTGQGVLGYTF.

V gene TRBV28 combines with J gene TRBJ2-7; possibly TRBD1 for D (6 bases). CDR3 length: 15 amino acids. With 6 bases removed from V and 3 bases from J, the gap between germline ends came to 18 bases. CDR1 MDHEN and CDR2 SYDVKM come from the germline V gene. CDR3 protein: CASRATGSPYYEQYF. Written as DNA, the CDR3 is TGTGCCAGCAGAGCAACAGGGAGTCCCTACTACGAGCAGTACTTC.

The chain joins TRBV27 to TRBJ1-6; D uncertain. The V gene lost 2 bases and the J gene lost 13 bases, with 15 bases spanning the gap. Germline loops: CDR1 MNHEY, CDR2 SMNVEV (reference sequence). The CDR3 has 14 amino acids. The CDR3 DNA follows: TGTGCCAGCAGTTTAAGCGGAGCCGTTGGGCCCCTCCACTTT. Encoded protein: CASSLSGAVGPLHF.

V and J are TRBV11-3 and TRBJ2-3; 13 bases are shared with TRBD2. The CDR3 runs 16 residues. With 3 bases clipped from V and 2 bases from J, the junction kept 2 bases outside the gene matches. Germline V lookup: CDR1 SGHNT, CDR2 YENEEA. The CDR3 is CASSFGTSGNTDTQYF. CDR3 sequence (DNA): TGTGCCAGCAGCTTTGGGACTAGCGGGAACACAGATACGCAGTATTTT.

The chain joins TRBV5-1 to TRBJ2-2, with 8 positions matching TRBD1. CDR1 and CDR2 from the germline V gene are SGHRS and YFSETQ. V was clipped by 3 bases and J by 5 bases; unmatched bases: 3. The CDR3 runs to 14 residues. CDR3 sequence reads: CASSWGQATGELFF. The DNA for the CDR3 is TGCGCCAGCAGCTGGGGACAGGCAACCGGGGAGCTGTTTTTT.

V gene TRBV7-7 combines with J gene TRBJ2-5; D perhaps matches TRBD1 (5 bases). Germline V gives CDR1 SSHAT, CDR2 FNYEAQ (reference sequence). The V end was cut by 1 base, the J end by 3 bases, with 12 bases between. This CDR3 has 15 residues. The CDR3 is CASSLVGSGKETQYF. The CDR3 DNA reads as TGTGCCAGCAGCTTAGTTGGGTCAGGGAAAGAGACCCAGTACTTC.

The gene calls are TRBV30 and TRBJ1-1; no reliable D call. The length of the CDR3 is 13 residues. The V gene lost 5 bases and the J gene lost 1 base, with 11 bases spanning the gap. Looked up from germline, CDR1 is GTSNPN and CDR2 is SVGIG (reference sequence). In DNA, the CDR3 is TGTGCCTGGGGAAGAAACTCGAACACTGAAGCTTTCTTT. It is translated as CAWGRNSNTEAFF.

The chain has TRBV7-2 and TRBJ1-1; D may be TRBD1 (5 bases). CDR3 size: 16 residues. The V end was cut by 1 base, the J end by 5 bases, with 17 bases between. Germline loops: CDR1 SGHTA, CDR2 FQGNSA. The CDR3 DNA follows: TGTGCCAGCAGCTTAGGGTGGAATCAGGGAAGGACTGAAGCTTTCTTT. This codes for CASSLGWNQGRTEAFF.

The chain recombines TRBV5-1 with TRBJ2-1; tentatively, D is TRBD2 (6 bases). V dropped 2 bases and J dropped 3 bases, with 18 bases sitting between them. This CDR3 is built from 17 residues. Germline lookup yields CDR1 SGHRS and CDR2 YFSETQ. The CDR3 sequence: CASSFFTSLNDYNEQFF. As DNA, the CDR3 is TGCGCCAGCAGCTTTTTCACTAGCCTTAATGACTACAATGAGCAGTTCTTC.

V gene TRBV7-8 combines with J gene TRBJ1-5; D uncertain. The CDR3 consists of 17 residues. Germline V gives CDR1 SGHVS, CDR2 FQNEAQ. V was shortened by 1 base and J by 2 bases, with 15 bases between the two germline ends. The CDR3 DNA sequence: TGTGCCAGCAGCTTAGGGGTGGTCTCCGGGGGCAATCAGCCCCAGCATTTT. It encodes CASSLGVVSGGNQPQHF.

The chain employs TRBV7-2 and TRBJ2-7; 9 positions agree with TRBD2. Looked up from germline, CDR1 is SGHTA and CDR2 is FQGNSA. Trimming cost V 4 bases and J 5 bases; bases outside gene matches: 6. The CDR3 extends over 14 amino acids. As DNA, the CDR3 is TGTGCCAGCAGCTATAGCGGGAGCATGGACGAGCAGTACTTC. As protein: CASSYSGSMDEQYF. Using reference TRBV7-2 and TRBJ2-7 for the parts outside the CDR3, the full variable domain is GAGVSQSPSNKVTEKGKDVELRCDPISGHTALYWYRQSLGQGLEFLIYFQGNSAPDKSGLPSDRFSAERTGGSVSTLTIQRTQQEDSAVYLCASSYSGSMDEQYFGPGTRLTVT.

The CDR3 protein is CASSQETSLAYNEQFF. For the CDR3, the DNA is TGTGCCAGCAGCCAAGAAACTAGCCTGGCGTACAATGAGCAGTTCTTC. The chain couples TRBV4-2 to TRBJ2-1; a possible D gene is TRBD2 (6 bases). Trimming pared 0 bases from V and 4 bases from J, leaving 13 bases between. The CDR3 length is 16 residues. Germline V gene sequence: CDR1 LGHNA, CDR2 YNFKEQ.

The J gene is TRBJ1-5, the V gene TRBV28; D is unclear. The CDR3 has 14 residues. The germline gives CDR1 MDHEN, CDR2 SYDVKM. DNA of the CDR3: TGTGCAACAACCTTGCGGCATAGCAATCAGCCCCAGCATTTT. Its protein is CATTLRHSNQPQHF.

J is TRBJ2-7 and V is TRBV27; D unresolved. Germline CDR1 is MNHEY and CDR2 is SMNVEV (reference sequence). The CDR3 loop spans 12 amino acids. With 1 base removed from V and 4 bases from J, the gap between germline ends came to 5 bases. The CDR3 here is CASSLFGYEQYF. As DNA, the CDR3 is TGTGCCAGCAGTTTATTCGGGTACGAGCAGTACTTC.

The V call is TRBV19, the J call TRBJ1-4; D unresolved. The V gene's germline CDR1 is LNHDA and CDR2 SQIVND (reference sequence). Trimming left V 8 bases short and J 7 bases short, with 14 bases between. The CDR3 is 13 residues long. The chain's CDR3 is CASSSHQVEKLFF. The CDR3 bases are TGTGCCAGTTCGTCACATCAGGTTGAAAAACTGTTTTTT.